The clone carrying this TCR beta chain was counted many times. V dropped 4 bases and J dropped 6 bases, with 16 bases sitting between them. The CDR3 runs 15 residues. The V gene's germline CDR1 is SGHRS and CDR2 YFSETQ. This sample was included in a study of neurological immune-mediated disorders. The cDNA was generated through 5'RACE incorporating 10-nucleotide random UMIs. Every sequencing run produced over 180 million TCR-beta sequences that came from 15-18 subjects. MiXCR, run by TCRdb on the 5' RACE reads, gives a single entry per CDR3 protein. The data contain roughly 49,000 distinct CDR3 sequences, approximately 11% of them singletons. Time point indicated: longitudinal time-point 3.

The sequencing sample was made of PBMCs. This chain joins TRBV5-1 and TRBJ2-2; D is possibly TRBD1 (6 bases). The TCR comes from a male donor with HTLV-1-associated myelopathy (HAM/TSP). DNA of the CDR3: TGCGCCAGCAGCGTCGGACAGTTAACCCCCGGGGAGCTGTTTTTT. This gives the protein CASSVGQLTPGELFF.